This TCR beta chain comes out of a study of cytomegalovirus exposure and HLA in healthy donors listed by TCRdb under 2017. For the study in its entirety: In an earlier analysis of roughly 500 of the donors, about 260 Gb of sequence data and 117 million unique TCR beta sequences from 150 million to 200 million T cells were reported. In the later analysis, no new phenotypic data were used to find candidate immune exposures; instead, reliance was placed on TCR beta sequences and their occurrence across donors. Among about 410 genotyped donors of the cohort, an average of approximately 240,000 unique TCR beta nucleotide sequences was sequenced per donor, of which 15% to 20% were non-productive. Along with the roughly 700-subject first cohort, a separate validation cohort of approximately 110 different subjects was used. Typing coverage varied by locus: roughly 620-640 donors for A, B, C, DRB1 and DQB1; about 520 for DQA1; around 570 for DPA1; 400 to 480 for DPB1. Of the approximately 400 genotyped donors, over 65% fell in the genetic ancestry cluster associated with self-reported Caucasian donors. The study was designed to test whether signatures of past pathogen exposure could be identified by cataloging public T cell receptors. The study combined high-throughput TCR immunosequencing, statistical association of individual TCRs with disease status, and machine learning to predict cytomegalovirus infection status. Roughly 300 gigabases of sequencing data and 75 million to 85 million unique TCR sequences made up an early release that covered some 640 HLA-typed donors. Donor age, sex, ethnicity and CMV serostatus were compiled together with the repertoire data. The T cell repertoires of around 670 subjects were profiled by immunosequencing and related to cytomegalovirus serostatus. In a later genetic analysis, genome-wide SNP genotypes for about 65% of the roughly 700 donors were used, and that subset was treated as a discovery cohort. A handful of DR-DQ haplotypes were handled as single units for association and clustering because linkage in the cohort was strong. To decide whether each TCR beta V gene segment behaved as functional or pseudogenic, an earlier analysis of fewer than 750 of the donors relied on high-throughput TCR beta sequencing. All discovery cohort repertoires had been generated on a single sequencing platform. Class I and class II HLA loci were covered by the typing at four-digit resolution. To study patterns of TCR occurrence, a later analysis re-analyzed previously published TCR beta repertoires from under 750 donors and added high-resolution HLA genotyping.

Libraries came from the immunoSEQ multiplex PCR assay. For the multiplex PCR, a mixture combining 60 forward primers for TCR Vbeta segments and 13 reverse primers for TCR Jbeta segments was used. The CDR3 region of rearranged TCR beta genes was amplified from genomic DNA with a multiplex PCR assay. The amplified TCR beta libraries were sequenced on the Illumina HiSeq System as 87-base-pair reads. As for the original processing: A later analysis counted about 80 million unique TCR beta chains across the 666 repertoires, and 10 million to 12 million of these chains were shared by at least two donors. Raw reads were error-corrected and collapsed into unique sequences with a nearest-neighbor algorithm that merged closely related sequences to remove PCR and sequencing errors. To assign V, D and J gene segments, CDR3 sequences were aligned to IMGT reference sequences. Each retained sequence needed at least a six-nucleotide match to both a V gene segment and a J gene segment. A rearrangement counted as productive if the CDR3 had no stop codons and remained in frame with V and J, and every other rearrangement counted as non-productive. Following IMGT convention, CDR3 was defined as the stretch from the second conserved V-encoded cysteine to the conserved J-encoded phenylalanine. The earlier analysis of 500 to 750 of the donors excluded any sequence lacking an unambiguous match to a single V gene segment. An earlier analysis of over 450 of the donors classified V segments as functional when productive rearrangements were above 56.7% and as segregating when the standard deviation between donors was above 5%. To diagnose cytomegalovirus status from the catalog of TCR beta chain sequences, a statistical classification framework was built. In a later analysis, TCR nucleotide sequences were compared against IMGT/GENE-DB human TR gene sequences so that V and J genes could be assigned. Using the TCRdist pipeline, a later analysis assigned CDR3 sequences along with most-parsimonious VDJ recombination scenarios. In a later analysis, each TCR beta chain was defined by its CDR3 amino acid sequence together with its V-gene family, and reads without a unique V-gene family were excluded. A later analysis removed 592 highly shared, low-generation-probability nucleotide sequences to deal with suspected cross-contamination and a sequencing artifact. In a later analysis, a clonal expansion index was calculated for each public chain from normalized within-repertoire ranks of inferred template counts. Generation probabilities in a later analysis came from a VDJ recombination model fitted to out-of-frame rearrangements, and those results were checked against IGoR. Hypergeometric tests were used in a later analysis to score TCR-TCR, TCR-HLA and TCR-CMV co-occurrence, with a repertoire-size bias correction applied to the TCR pairs. False discovery rates were estimated in a later analysis by permuting HLA or CMV assignments 20 times. In a later analysis, co-occurring TCRs were grouped with DBSCAN, and TCRdist sequence similarity was added when clustering was performed within HLA-allele-positive subsets. Repertoires with fewer than 30,000 or more than 120,000 public chains were left out of co-occurrence clustering, as were five repertoires with anomalous nucleotide sharing. This immuneACCESS table, as held by TCRdb, lists in-frame sequences with V and J called but not all clones. Of the missing ones, under half trace to an unresolved V gene in checked studies; the others have no known cause. The V and J calls and clone size were taken over from that table, and D and trimming were inferred from the DNA. This sample holds under 150,000 clones; about 79% were observed only once. 2% to 2.5% of the sample is taken by the ten largest.

The CDR3 sequence holds 16 residues, the cysteine and phenylalanine included. Of the read, only the CDR3 DNA is kept; its 48 bases are in frame from base 1. CDR1 SGHRS and CDR2 YFSETQ are derived from the germline V gene. At the junction V is shortened by 4 bases and J by 12 bases; bases outside the gene matches: 21. The paper as a whole reports these results and caveats: Specific HLA alleles were associated with some 15,000 TCR beta sequences at a false discovery rate of 0.05 in a later analysis. A later genetic analysis reported fewer N-insertions in productive TCRs among donors in an Asian-associated ancestry cluster than the roughly 700-donor mean. Correlated functional status among segregating V segments might reflect linkage disequilibrium, but an unknown experimental factor could not be ruled out. The only immune exposure information available for the cohort was CMV serostatus. In a later analysis, the rate of TCR association differed among HLA loci, with DRB1 alleles having the most associated TCRs and HLA-C alleles having the fewest. The sequencing pipeline was judged likely to have produced a cluster of highly shared sequence variants as a technical artifact. The earlier analysis of some 560 of the donors excluded roughly 16 rarely observed V segments, including chromosome 9 orphons, because counts were too low. A later analysis reported that several top co-occurrence clusters appeared linked to parvovirus B19, influenza, CMV and Epstein-Barr virus. It was suggested by the authors that the approach could potentially be generalized to other disease states and immunological phenotypes. In an earlier analysis of fewer than 700 of the donors, most TCR beta V segments appeared in productive rearrangements about 87% or about 30% of the time, broadly matching IMGT annotations. Some IMGT-functional V segments, including TRBV6-2 and TRBV6-3, could not be told apart with the 87-base-pair reads, so those segments were excluded. Because HLA typing was unavailable for some donors at each locus, only the typed subset was used in association tests. Cytomegalovirus status was reported to be diagnosed by the classifier with high specificity and sensitivity in both the original and validation cohorts. A few of the identified cytomegalovirus-associated TCR beta chains were confirmed in vitro to be specific for cytomegalovirus antigens. A later analysis found that HLA-associated TCR beta chains were more clonally expanded and had lower generation probabilities than equally common non-associated chains. Most TCR sequences were observed very rarely across donors, whereas some public TCRs were present in many individuals. In a later analysis, most CMV-associated TCR beta chains were found to appear HLA-restricted, with HLA associations seemingly driven largely by CMV exposure. An association between a missense DCLRE1C variant and V-gene and J-gene trimming of TCR beta chains was found in a later genetic analysis and replicated in an independent cohort. This cohort had only TCR beta chains sequenced, and the lack of alpha or paired-chain data limited which features could be detected. The study listed 150 to 200 TCR beta chains as associated with cytomegalovirus. The presence/absence analyses assumed that sequencing depth was roughly uniform across donors, and that assumption may not be true. When HLA alleles, especially DR and DQ, strongly co-occurred, TCR associations were difficult to assign to individual alleles. A further reported finding was that TCR beta sequences accurately predicted the HLA-A and HLA-B alleles for most subjects in the first cohort.

The cohort was made up of about 670 healthy bone marrow donors. All cohort members were sampled while nominally healthy, although unrecorded immune exposures were likely present. The donor tested CMV seronegative, placing the donor among the roughly 340 seronegative members of the cohort. Every donor gave a peripheral blood sample, and the peripheral blood mononuclear cells from that sample were used for TCR beta sequencing. The Qiagen DNeasy Blood Extraction Kit was used to extract genomic DNA from the blood cell samples. For this clone: No cognate antigen has been identified for it. Base qualities are missing; no much larger clone stands one base away.

The source material was PBMCs. This receptor was taken from a man younger than 35 in good health and CMV-seronegative. This chain joins TRBV5-1 to TRBJ2-7, with 8 central nucleotides matching TRBD2. CDR3 loop: CASSVASSGRGGIWYF. The bases read TGCGCCAGCAGCGTGGCCTCGTCGGGCCGCGGGGGGATTTGGTACTTC.